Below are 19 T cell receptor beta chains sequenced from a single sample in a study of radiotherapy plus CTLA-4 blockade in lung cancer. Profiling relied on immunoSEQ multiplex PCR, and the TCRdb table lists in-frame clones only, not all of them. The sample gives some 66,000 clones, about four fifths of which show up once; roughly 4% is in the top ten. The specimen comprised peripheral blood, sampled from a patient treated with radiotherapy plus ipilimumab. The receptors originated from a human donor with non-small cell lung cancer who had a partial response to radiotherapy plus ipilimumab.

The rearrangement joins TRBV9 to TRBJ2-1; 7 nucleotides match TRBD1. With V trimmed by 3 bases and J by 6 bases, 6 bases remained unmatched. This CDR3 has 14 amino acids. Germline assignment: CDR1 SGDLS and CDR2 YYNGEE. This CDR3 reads CASSGGQVRNEQFF. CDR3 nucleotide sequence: TGTGCCAGCAGCGGTGGACAGGTCCGCAATGAGCAGTTCTTC.

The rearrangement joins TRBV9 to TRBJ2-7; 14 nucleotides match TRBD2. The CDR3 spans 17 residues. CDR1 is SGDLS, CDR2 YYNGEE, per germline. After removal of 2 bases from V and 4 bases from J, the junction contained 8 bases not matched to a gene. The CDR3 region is CASSVSTGTSGSYEQYF. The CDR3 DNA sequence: TGTGCCAGCAGCGTGAGTACCGGGACTAGCGGGAGTTACGAGCAGTACTTC.

The CDR3 nucleotides read TGTGCCAGCAGTACATTACCGGGACAGGATGGCTACACCTTC. This encodes CASSTLPGQDGYTF. The chain uses TRBV28 and TRBJ1-2, with 8 bases identical to TRBD1. Trimming at V came to 5 bases and at J to 6 bases, leaving 8 bases not matched to a gene. This CDR3 comprises 14 residues. Germline V gene sequence: CDR1 MDHEN, CDR2 SYDVKM.

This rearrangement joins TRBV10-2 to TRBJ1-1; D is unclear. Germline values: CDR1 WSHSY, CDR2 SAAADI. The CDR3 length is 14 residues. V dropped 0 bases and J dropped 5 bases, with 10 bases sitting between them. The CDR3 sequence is CASSESSGRTEAFF. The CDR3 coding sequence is TGCGCCAGCAGTGAGTCTTCAGGAAGAACTGAAGCTTTCTTT.

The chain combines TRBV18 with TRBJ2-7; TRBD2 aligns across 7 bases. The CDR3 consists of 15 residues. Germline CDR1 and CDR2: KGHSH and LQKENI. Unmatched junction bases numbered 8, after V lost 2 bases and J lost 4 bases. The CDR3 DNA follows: TGTGCCAGCTCACCAGGGGCGGGAGCTGCTTACGAGCAGTACTTC. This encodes CASSPGAGAAYEQYF. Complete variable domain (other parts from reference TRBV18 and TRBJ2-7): NAGVMQNPRHLVRRRGQEARLRCSPMKGHSHVYWYRQLPEEGLKFMVYLQKENIIDESGMPKERFSAEFPKEGPSILRIQQVVRGDSAAYFCASSPGAGAAYEQYFGPGTRLTVT.

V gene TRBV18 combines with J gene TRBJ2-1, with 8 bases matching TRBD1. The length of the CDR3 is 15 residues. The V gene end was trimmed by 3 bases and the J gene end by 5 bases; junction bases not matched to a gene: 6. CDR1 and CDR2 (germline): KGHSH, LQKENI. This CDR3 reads CASSPTSTGDNEQFF. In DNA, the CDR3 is TGTGCCAGCTCACCCACCTCGACAGGGGACAATGAGCAGTTCTTC.

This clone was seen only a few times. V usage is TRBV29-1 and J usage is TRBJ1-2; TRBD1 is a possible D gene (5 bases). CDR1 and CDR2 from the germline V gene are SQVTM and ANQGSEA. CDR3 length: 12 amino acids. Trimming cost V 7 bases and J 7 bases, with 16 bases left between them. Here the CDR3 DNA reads TGCAGCGCCGGGACTGTGGGCGCTGGCTACACCTTC. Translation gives CSAGTVGAGYTF.

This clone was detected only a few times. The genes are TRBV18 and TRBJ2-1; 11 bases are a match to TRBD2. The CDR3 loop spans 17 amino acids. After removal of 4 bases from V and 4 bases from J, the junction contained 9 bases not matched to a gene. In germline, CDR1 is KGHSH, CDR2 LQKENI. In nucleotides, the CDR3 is TGTGCCAGCTCACATACTAGCGGGAGTTACACATACAATGAGCAGTTCTTC. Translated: CASSHTSGSYTYNEQFF.

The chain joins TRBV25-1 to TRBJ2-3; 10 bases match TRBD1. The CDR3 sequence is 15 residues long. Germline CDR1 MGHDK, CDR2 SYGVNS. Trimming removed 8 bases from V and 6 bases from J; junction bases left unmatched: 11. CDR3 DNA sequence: TGTGCCAGCTCTAGGGCGACAGGGGGCATGGATACGCAGTATTTT. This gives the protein CASSRATGGMDTQYF. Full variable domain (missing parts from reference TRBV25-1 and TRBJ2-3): EADIYQTPRYLVIGTGKKITLECSQTMGHDKMYWYQQDPGMELHLIHYSYGVNSTEKGDLSSESTVSRIRTEHFPLTLESARPSHTSQYLCASSRATGGMDTQYFGPGTRLTVL.

The CDR3 here is CASSSTANTGELFF. For the CDR3, the DNA is TGTGCCAGCTCATCGACAGCGAACACCGGGGAGCTGTTTTTT. The chain employs TRBV18 and TRBJ2-2, with D maybe TRBD1 (5 bases). This CDR3 is 14 amino acids long. Germline V gives CDR1 KGHSH, CDR2 LQKENI. V was clipped by 5 bases and J by 0 bases, with 7 bases between them.

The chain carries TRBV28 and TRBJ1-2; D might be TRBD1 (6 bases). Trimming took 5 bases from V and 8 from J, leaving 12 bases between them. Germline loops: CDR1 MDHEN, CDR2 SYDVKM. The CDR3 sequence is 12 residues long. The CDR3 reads CASSQQGDGYTF. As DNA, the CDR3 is TGTGCCAGCAGTCAACAGGGAGACGGCTACACCTTC.

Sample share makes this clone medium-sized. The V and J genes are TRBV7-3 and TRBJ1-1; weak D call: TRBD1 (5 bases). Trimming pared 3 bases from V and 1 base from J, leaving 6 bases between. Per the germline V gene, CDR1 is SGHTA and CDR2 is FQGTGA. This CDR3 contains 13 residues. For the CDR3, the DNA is TGTGCCAGCAGCTTTACAGGGAACACTGAAGCTTTCTTT. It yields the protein CASSFTGNTEAFF. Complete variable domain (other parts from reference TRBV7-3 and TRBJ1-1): GAGVSQTPSNKVTEKGKYVELRCDPISGHTALYWYRQSLGQGPEFLIYFQGTGAADDSGLPNDRFFAVRPEGSVSTLKIQRTERGDSAVYLCASSFTGNTEAFFGQGTRLTVV.

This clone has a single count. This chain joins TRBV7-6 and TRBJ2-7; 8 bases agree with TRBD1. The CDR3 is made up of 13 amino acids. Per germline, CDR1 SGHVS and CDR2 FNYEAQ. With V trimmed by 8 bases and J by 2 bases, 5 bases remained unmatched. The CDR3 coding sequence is TGTGCCAGCTCAGGGGGCCCTACCTACGAGCAGTACTTC. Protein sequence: CASSGGPTYEQYF. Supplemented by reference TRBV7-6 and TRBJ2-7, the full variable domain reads GAGVSQSPRYKVTKRGQDVALRCDPISGHVSLYWYRQALGQGPEFLTYFNYEAQQDKSGLPNDRFSAERPEGSISTLTIQRTEQRDSAMYRCASSGGPTYEQYFGPGTRLTVT.

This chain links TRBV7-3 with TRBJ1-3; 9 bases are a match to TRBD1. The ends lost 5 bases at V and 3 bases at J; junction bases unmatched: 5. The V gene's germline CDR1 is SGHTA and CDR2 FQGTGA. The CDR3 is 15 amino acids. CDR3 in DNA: TGTGCCAGCAGCCTAGGGACAGGGCTTGGAAACACCATATATTTT. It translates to CASSLGTGLGNTIYF. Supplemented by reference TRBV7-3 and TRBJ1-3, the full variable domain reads GAGVSQTPSNKVTEKGKYVELRCDPISGHTALYWYRQSLGQGPEFLIYFQGTGAADDSGLPNDRFFAVRPEGSVSTLKIQRTERGDSAVYLCASSLGTGLGNTIYFGEGSWLTVV.

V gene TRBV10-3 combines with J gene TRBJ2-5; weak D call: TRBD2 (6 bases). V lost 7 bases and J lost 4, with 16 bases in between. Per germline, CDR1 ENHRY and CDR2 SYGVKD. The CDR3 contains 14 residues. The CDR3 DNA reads TGTGCCATCAAGGGGTCGGGAGTCGGAGAGACCCAGTACTTC. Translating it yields CAIKGSGVGETQYF.

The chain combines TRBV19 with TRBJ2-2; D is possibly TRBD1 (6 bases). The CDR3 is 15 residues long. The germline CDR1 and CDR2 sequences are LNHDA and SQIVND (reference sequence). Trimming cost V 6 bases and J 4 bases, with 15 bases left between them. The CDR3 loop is CASRPGTFFTGELFF. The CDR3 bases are TGTGCCAGTAGGCCTGGGACATTTTTCACCGGGGAGCTGTTTTTT.

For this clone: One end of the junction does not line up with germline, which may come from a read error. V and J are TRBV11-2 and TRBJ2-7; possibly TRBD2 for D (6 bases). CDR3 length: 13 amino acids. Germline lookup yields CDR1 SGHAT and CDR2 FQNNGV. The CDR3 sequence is CASSLSPRDEQCF. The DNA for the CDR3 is TGTGCCAGCAGCTTATCCCCGCGGGACGAGCAGTGCTTC. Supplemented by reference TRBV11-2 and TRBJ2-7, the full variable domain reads EAGVAQSPRYKIIEKRQSVAFWCNPISGHATLYWYQQILGQGPKLLIQFQNNGVVDDSQLPKDRFSAERLKGVDSTLKIQPAKLEDSAVYLCASSLSPRDEQCFGPGTRLTVT.

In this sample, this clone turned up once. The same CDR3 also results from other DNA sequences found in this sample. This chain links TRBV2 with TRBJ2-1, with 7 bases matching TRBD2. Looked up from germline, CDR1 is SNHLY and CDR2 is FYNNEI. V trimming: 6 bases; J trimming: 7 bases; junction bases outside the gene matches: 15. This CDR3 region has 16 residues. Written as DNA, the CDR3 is TGTGCCAGCAGAGAGGGTCTAGCGGCCGGAGGGAATGAGCAGTTCTTC. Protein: CASREGLAAGGNEQFF.

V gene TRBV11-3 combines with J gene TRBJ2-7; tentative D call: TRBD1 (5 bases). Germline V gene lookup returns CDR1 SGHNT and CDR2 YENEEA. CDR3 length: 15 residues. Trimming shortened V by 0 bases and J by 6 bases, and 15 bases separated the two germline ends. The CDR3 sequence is CASSLENSHTGEQYF. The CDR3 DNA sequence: TGTGCCAGCAGCTTAGAAAACTCCCACACAGGCGAGCAGTACTTC.